The rows below give T cell receptor beta chains drawn from one sample of a study of patients and donors after allogeneic stem cell transplantation. MiXCR, run by TCRdb on the RT-PCR reads, gives a single entry per CDR3 protein. The sample yields about 230,000 distinct CDR3 sequences, 13% to 15% seen once. The source material was blood, either unsorted or a sorted T cell fraction (not recorded which). These receptors all come from a human donor who was either an allogeneic HSCT recipient or a stem cell or donor lymphocyte infusion donor (not recorded which). It is not recorded whose cells these are; they may come from a transplant donor. Both conserved end residues are part of each CDR3. The order of the fields is clone size, J gene, V gene, CDR3 protein. Expanded clones are given a class, and other clones once, few, many or no size at all.

clone size: -
J gene: TRBJ2-5
V gene: TRBV20-1
CDR3 protein: CSARAGTSMTQYF

clone size: -
J gene: TRBJ2-1
V gene: TRBV20-1
CDR3 protein: CSANPLAGVGNEQFF

clone size: few
J gene: TRBJ2-3
V gene: TRBV20-1
CDR3 protein: CSARSPTNSRDTQYF

clone size: many
J gene: TRBJ2-1
V gene: TRBV11-1
CDR3 protein: CASSVLSSYNEQFF

clone size: -
J gene: TRBJ2-7
V gene: TRBV27
CDR3 protein: CASRLRPRLEYEQYF

clone size: few
J gene: TRBJ2-5
V gene: TRBV7-8
CDR3 protein: CASSLEISGNTETQYF

clone size: -
J gene: TRBJ1-3
V gene: TRBV12-5
CDR3 protein: CASGLVGPGVGNTIYF

clone size: many
J gene: TRBJ1-1
V gene: TRBV7-8
CDR3 protein: CASSLDTGVWTEAFF

clone size: -
J gene: TRBJ2-1
V gene: TRBV7-9
CDR3 protein: CASSFQRENYNEQFF

clone size: -
J gene: TRBJ2-3
V gene: TRBV20-1
CDR3 protein: CSASPFSGTDTQYF

clone size: few
J gene: TRBJ2-7
V gene: TRBV29-1
CDR3 protein: CSVEGTAGGSYEQYF

clone size: -
J gene: TRBJ2-2
V gene: TRBV18
CDR3 protein: CASSPFGQGNTGELFF

clone size: -
J gene: TRBJ1-2
V gene: TRBV7-3
CDR3 protein: CASSLRAQGSFYGYTF

clone size: few
J gene: TRBJ1-1
V gene: TRBV15
CDR3 protein: CATSRDRGIGTEAFF

clone size: many
J gene: TRBJ2-2
V gene: TRBV11-3
CDR3 protein: CASSFGELFF

clone size: few
J gene: TRBJ1-1
V gene: TRBV24-1
CDR3 protein: CATSESTVNTEAFF

clone size: few
J gene: TRBJ2-6
V gene: TRBV7-3
CDR3 protein: CASSLLGGAGANVLTF

clone size: few
J gene: TRBJ1-1
V gene: TRBV2
CDR3 protein: CASSLQGPHTEAFF

clone size: -
J gene: TRBJ2-2
V gene: TRBV7-3
CDR3 protein: CASSLTNQAGELFF

clone size: few
J gene: TRBJ1-1
V gene: TRBV6-1
CDR3 protein: CASNIDRPNTEAFF

clone size: -
J gene: TRBJ1-2
V gene: TRBV7-2
CDR3 protein: CASSLVRNDNYGYTF

clone size: few
J gene: TRBJ1-1
V gene: TRBV11-2
CDR3 protein: CASSQTSVQLNTEAFF

clone size: -
J gene: TRBJ2-5
V gene: TRBV7-6
CDR3 protein: CASSYRQGRETQYF

clone size: once
J gene: TRBJ1-1
V gene: TRBV10-1
CDR3 protein: CASNCRGPTEAFF

clone size: many
J gene: TRBJ1-6
V gene: TRBV12-3/TRBV12-4
CDR3 protein: CASSRTENNSPLHF